What follows are 28 T cell receptor beta chains derived from one specimen sequenced in a study of beta chain features in type 1 diabetes. Sequencing targeted expressed TCRB transcripts, as all isolated RNA had been reverse transcribed. Measured with immunoSEQ multiplex PCR; TCRdb has only the in-frame clones, and not every one. There are 130,000 to 150,000 clones in the sample; nearly 9.5% occur only once, and around 0.7% lies in the top ten. The source material was central memory CD4+ T cells from blood. These receptors originate from a man between 18 and 29 years old in good health.

This clone was seen once. At one of its ends the junction is not consistent with the germline gene, which may arise from a read error. The sample contains more than one DNA sequence encoding this CDR3. This chain uses TRBV5-1 with TRBJ2-2, with 8 bases that match TRBD1. This CDR3 has 13 residues. Germline-derived CDR1 and CDR2 are SGHRS and YFSETQ. CDR3 DNA sequence: TGCGCCAGCAGCGACAGGGGAGACGGGGAGCTGTTCTTT. As protein: CASSDRGDGELFF.

The V gene is TRBV7-2, the J gene TRBJ1-5; D is ambiguous. This CDR3 has 14 amino acids. CDR1 and CDR2 from the germline V gene are SGHTA and FQGNSA. V was pared by 1 base and J by 6 bases, with 10 bases between. The CDR3 bases are TGTGCCAGCAGCTTAGTAGAGGGCGCTCAGCCCCAGCATTTT. Protein product: CASSLVEGAQPQHF.

There are a few counts of this clone. At one boundary the junction diverges from the germline segment, which might be a read error. The chain uses TRBV27 and TRBJ2-3; D possibly corresponds to TRBD1 (5 bases). Germline CDR1 MNHEY, CDR2 SMNVEV (reference sequence). There are 13 residues in the CDR3. The CDR3 nucleotides are TGTGCCAGCAGTTTAGGCAGGGTAGATCCGCAGTATTTT. Translation gives CASSLGRVDPQYF.

There are a few counts of this clone. The J gene is TRBJ2-7, the V gene TRBV10-2, with 9 bases matching TRBD1. J lost 0 bases, V lost 8 bases, and 8 bases had no gene match. Germline V gene lookup returns CDR1 WSHSY and CDR2 SAAADI. This CDR3 region has 15 residues. The chain's CDR3 is CASSEPGQGSYEQYF. Written as DNA, the CDR3 is TGCGCCAGCTCGGAACCGGGACAGGGCTCCTACGAGCAGTACTTC.

The CDR3 sequence is CAISESGGVGTQYF. The CDR3 DNA is TGTGCCATCAGTGAGTCGGGGGGGGTTGGTACGCAGTATTTT. The rearrangement uses TRBV10-3 and TRBJ2-3; 7 bases line up with TRBD2. V was pared by 0 bases and J by 8 bases, with 5 bases of the junction left unmatched. The CDR3 runs to 14 residues. In germline, CDR1 is ENHRY, CDR2 SYGVKD.

The chain combines TRBV27 with TRBJ1-1; a weak D match, TRBD1 (6 bases). The germline V and J ends were trimmed by 2 bases and 4 bases, with 17 bases remaining between them. The CDR3 contains 16 residues. Germline values: CDR1 MNHEY, CDR2 SMNVEV (reference sequence). CDR3 nucleotide sequence: TGTGCCAGCAGTTTAAGGGGGACCGGGTATGGCACTGAAGCTTTCTTT. It translates to CASSLRGTGYGTEAFF.

The chain recombines TRBV2 with TRBJ2-1; 7 nucleotides line up with TRBD2. Germline CDR1 is SNHLY and CDR2 is FYNNEI. J gave up 9 bases and V 3 bases, and 11 bases lay outside the gene matches. The length of the CDR3 is 15 residues. The CDR3 DNA sequence: TGTGCCAGCAGTGAGCGTGCCGGGGGGAGGGGTGAGCAGTTCTTC. It specifies CASSERAGGRGEQFF.

This rearrangement joins TRBV10-3 to TRBJ1-5, with 8 bases lining up with TRBD1. CDR1 and CDR2 (germline): ENHRY, SYGVKD. The CDR3 spans 13 residues. Trimming cost V 10 bases and J 4 bases; bases outside gene matches: 6. The CDR3 DNA follows: TGTGCCACACAGGGGGTGGTAAATCAGCCCCAGCATTTT. Translating it yields CATQGVVNQPQHF.

The J gene is TRBJ2-3, the V gene TRBV7-2; D gene unclear. Germline V gene data show CDR1 as SGHTA and CDR2 as FQGNSA. Trimming removed 1 base at V and 0 bases at J, with 5 bases between. This CDR3 contains 14 residues. The CDR3 DNA follows: TGTGCCAGCAGCTTAGACTATAGCACAGATACGCAGTATTTT. Amino acid sequence: CASSLDYSTDTQYF. Based on the CDR3 plus reference TRBV7-2 and TRBJ2-3, the full variable domain is GAGVSQSPSNKVTEKGKDVELRCDPISGHTALYWYRQSLGQGLEFLIYFQGNSAPDKSGLPSDRFSAERTGGSVSTLTIQRTQQEDSAVYLCASSLDYSTDTQYFGPGTRLTVL.

This clone was detected only a few times. The CDR3 protein is CATSSAPRGGTYEQYF. The CDR3 bases are TGTGCCACCAGCAGTGCCCCTCGAGGAGGAACCTACGAGCAGTACTTC. This chain links TRBV15 with TRBJ2-7; a possible D gene is TRBD2 (5 bases). V lost 3 bases, J lost 2 bases, and 17 bases lay in between. The CDR3 consists of 16 residues. Germline V gene data show CDR1 as LNHNV and CDR2 as YYDKDF (reference sequence).

The J gene is TRBJ2-3, the V gene TRBV30; 9 bases agree with TRBD2. CDR1 is GTSNPN, CDR2 SVGIG, per germline (reference sequence). This CDR3 region has 15 residues. Trimming cost V 7 bases and J 1 base; bases outside gene matches: 9. The CDR3 sequence is CASPGRLAGTDTQYF. The CDR3, as DNA: TGTGCCTCCCCGGGCAGACTAGCGGGCACAGATACGCAGTATTTT.

This clone came up a few times. V usage is TRBV14 and J usage is TRBJ1-2, with 7 bases identical to TRBD1. The CDR3 runs to 13 residues. Germline V gene data show CDR1 as SGHDN and CDR2 as FVKESK. J gave up 7 bases and V 3 bases, and 5 bases lay outside the gene matches. The CDR3 protein is CASSHPDRVGYTF. The CDR3 DNA sequence: TGTGCCAGCAGCCACCCCGACAGGGTTGGCTACACCTTC.

Only a few counts were recorded for this clone. This sequence joins TRBV21-1 and TRBJ2-7; the table's D call, TRBD1, has no DNA check behind it. TRBV21-1 is labeled a pseudogene. The CDR3 has 13 amino acids. The CDR3 here is CASSKEQGGEQYF. The CDR3 nucleotides are TGTGCCAGCAGCAAAGAGCAGGGGGGAGAGCAGTACTTC.

Notes on this clone: A read error is likely here: a far larger clone is one base away. This sequence joins TRBV11-2 and TRBJ2-5; no clear D gene. The CDR3 contains 11 residues. V was cut by 3 bases and J by 5 bases, with 4 bases left in between. Germline V gene sequence: CDR1 SGHAT, CDR2 FQNNGV. This chain's CDR3 is CASSLSETQYF. CDR3 in DNA: TGTGCCAGCAGCTTGTCGGAGACCCAGTACTTC.

The chain joins TRBV7-9 to TRBJ2-5; TRBD2 matches at 11 bases. Germline V gene sequence: CDR1 SEHNR, CDR2 FQNEAQ (reference sequence). The CDR3 contains 15 residues. J lost 4 bases, V lost 2 bases, and 3 bases had no gene match. The CDR3 region is CASSLPGTSGETQYF. CDR3 DNA: TGTGCCAGCAGCTTACCCGGGACTAGCGGAGAGACCCAGTACTTC.

This clone has only a few counts. The CDR3 DNA reads TGTGCCAGCAGCTTAGCGCCTGGCAGGGATAGCTATGGCTACACCTTC. This codes for CASSLAPGRDSYGYTF. The rearrangement joins TRBV7-2 to TRBJ1-2; possibly TRBD1 for D (5 bases). Germline CDR1 and CDR2: SGHTA and FQGNSA. V shed 0 bases and J shed 4 bases, with 15 bases lying between them. This CDR3 comprises 16 residues.

The rearrangement joins TRBV7-9 to TRBJ1-1; D is undetermined. The CDR3 is made up of 12 amino acids. Between the trimmed V and J ends, which lost 5 bases and 0 bases, there was a span of 4 bases. From germline, CDR1 is SEHNR and CDR2 FQNEAQ (reference sequence). The CDR3 DNA sequence: TGTGCCAGCAGCCCAGTGAACACTGAAGCTTTCTTT. Its protein is CASSPVNTEAFF.

The genes are TRBV7-2 and TRBJ2-1; unclear D gene. V lost 1 base, J lost 8 bases, and 9 bases lay in between. The CDR3 is 13 residues long. The germline V gene encodes CDR1 SGHTA and CDR2 FQGNSA. CDR3 in amino acids: CASSLVSADEQFF. Written as DNA, the CDR3 is TGTGCCAGCAGCTTAGTTTCTGCAGATGAGCAGTTCTTC. The full variable domain, rest sourced from reference TRBV7-2 and TRBJ2-1, is GAGVSQSPSNKVTEKGKDVELRCDPISGHTALYWYRQSLGQGLEFLIYFQGNSAPDKSGLPSDRFSAERTGGSVSTLTIQRTQQEDSAVYLCASSLVSADEQFFGPGTRLTVL.

This chain connects TRBV9 to TRBJ2-7; TRBD1 matches at 7 bases. The germline V gene encodes CDR1 SGDLS and CDR2 YYNGEE. The CDR3 consists of 15 residues. Germline trimming cut 4 bases from V and 3 bases from J; bases unmatched to any gene: 10. This CDR3 reads CASSKDRVGVYEQYF. The CDR3 DNA follows: TGTGCCAGCAGCAAAGACAGGGTCGGGGTCTACGAGCAGTACTTC.

The chain combines TRBV10-3 with TRBJ2-3; a possible D gene is TRBD1 (5 bases). The V end was cut by 10 bases, the J end by 0 bases, with 20 bases between. There are 16 residues in the CDR3. CDR1 and CDR2 from the germline V gene are ENHRY and SYGVKD. This CDR3 reads CATCPRESGSTDTQYF. CDR3 nucleotide sequence: TGTGCCACCTGTCCCAGGGAATCCGGTAGCACAGATACGCAGTATTTT.

The chain joins TRBV7-6 to TRBJ1-2, with TRBD1 as a possible D gene (5 bases). CDR1 SGHVS and CDR2 FNYEAQ come from the germline V gene. Trimming left V 2 bases short and J 4 bases short, with 8 bases between. This CDR3 region has 13 residues. The DNA of the CDR3 is TGTGCCAGCAGCTTATGGGGGGGCTATGGCTACACCTTC. Amino acids: CASSLWGGYGYTF.

This rearrangement joins TRBV28 to TRBJ2-7, with 8 bases that match TRBD1. Trimming removed 6 bases from V and 2 bases from J; junction bases left unmatched: 15. Germline V lookup: CDR1 MDHEN, CDR2 SYDVKM. The CDR3 has 17 amino acids. The CDR3 DNA sequence: TGTGCCAGCAGCTTTGGGGGACCGGGACAGGCGACCTACGAGCAGTACTTC. Encoded protein: CASSFGGPGQATYEQYF.

The rearrangement joins TRBV19 to TRBJ2-2, with 8 nucleotides matching TRBD1. The CDR3 consists of 14 residues. The junction had 2 bases not matched to a gene; V was cut back by 5 bases and J by 3 bases. Looked up from germline, CDR1 is LNHDA and CDR2 is SQIVND (reference sequence). The CDR3 coding sequence is TGTGCCAGTAGTCTACAGGGGGACACCGGGGAGCTGTTTTTT. This codes for CASSLQGDTGELFF.

There are a few counts of this clone. V and J are TRBV7-2 and TRBJ1-5; D remains unclear. The CDR3 is 16 amino acids. The V gene's germline CDR1 is SGHTA and CDR2 FQGNSA. V lost 5 bases and J 0 bases, leaving 14 bases between the germline ends. The CDR3: CASSPRPGYSNQPQHF. In DNA, the CDR3 is TGTGCCAGCAGCCCCAGACCGGGTTATAGCAATCAGCCCCAGCATTTT.

The chain carries TRBV15 and TRBJ1-5; the D is unclear. Germline CDR1 and CDR2: LNHNV and YYDKDF (reference sequence). V lost 4 bases to trimming and J lost 7 bases, with 8 bases between them. The CDR3 totals 12 residues. The CDR3 nucleotides read TGTGCCACCAGCATACGAGAGCAGCCCCAGCATTTT. This encodes CATSIREQPQHF. Using reference TRBV15 and TRBJ1-5 for the parts outside the CDR3, the full variable domain is DAMVIQNPRYQVTQFGKPVTLSCSQTLNHNVMYWYQQKSSQAPKLLFHYYDKDFNNEADTPDNFQSRRPNTSFCFLDIRSPGLGDTAMYLCATSIREQPQHFGDGTRLSIL.

The rearrangement joins TRBV11-1 to TRBJ2-1; TRBD2 matches at 8 bases. There are 14 residues in the CDR3. Germline lookup yields CDR1 SGHAT and CDR2 FQDESV (reference sequence). J gave up 6 bases and V 6 bases, and 7 bases lay outside the gene matches. DNA of the CDR3: TGTGCCAGCAGGCATTCGGGGACTAGCAATGAGCAGTTCTTC. It yields the protein CASRHSGTSNEQFF.

The table lists this clone with many counts. The V and J genes are TRBV9 and TRBJ2-5, with 7 bases matching TRBD1. The V segment lost 4 bases and the J segment 2 bases; nucleotides outside the gene matches: 5. There are 14 residues in the CDR3. CDR1 and CDR2 from the germline V gene are SGDLS and YYNGEE. CDR3 loop: CASSPGTVQETQYF. The CDR3 DNA is TGTGCCAGCAGCCCAGGGACAGTTCAAGAGACCCAGTACTTC.

The V and J genes are TRBV4-1 and TRBJ2-5; D gene uncertain. The better agreement between TRBJ2-7 and the DNA end casts doubt on the J call. Germline V gives CDR1 MGHRA, CDR2 YSYEKL. This CDR3 is built from 11 residues. The CDR3 spells CASSNFYEQYF. The CDR3 nucleotides read TGCGCCAGCAGTAACTTCTACGAGCAGTACTTC.